Following are 25 T cell receptor beta chains from one sample sequenced in a study of PD-1 blockade in classical Hodgkin lymphoma (TCRdb year 2020). Library creation used the immunoSEQ multiplex PCR assay. Held by TCRdb, this immuneACCESS table contains in-frame sequences only and omits some clones. Under half of the omission traces to an unresolved V gene where checked; the cause of the rest is unknown. The sample table shows tens of thousands of clones, and more than 70% are seen once. The ten biggest clones cover approximately 5.4% of the sample. Explained via the paper, the time point label denotes: cycle 2 day 1 (C2D1) of nivolumab. All trial patients had relapsed after autologous stem cell transplantation, with cohorts A, B and C differing in prior brentuximab vedotin exposure. The sequenced sample was peripheral blood mononuclear cells (PBMCs), obtained before the second cycle of nivolumab. These receptors were obtained from a human donor with classical Hodgkin lymphoma.

This clone appeared a few times. The chain couples TRBV7-9 to TRBJ1-6, with D possibly TRBD1 on 5 matching bases. CDR3 length: 15 amino acids. The ends were cut back, 5 bases at V and 6 bases at J, with 14 bases in the middle. Germline CDR1 and CDR2: SEHNR and FQNEAQ (reference sequence). As DNA, the CDR3 is TGTGCCAGCAGCCCCCAGCGGACACCTAATTCACCCCTCCACTTT. It codes for CASSPQRTPNSPLHF.

The V call is TRBV2, the J call TRBJ1-1; 7 positions agree with TRBD1. The CDR3 runs 14 residues. Germline values: CDR1 SNHLY, CDR2 FYNNEI. V shed 4 bases, J shed 1 base, and the junction held 3 bases outside the gene matches. The CDR3: CASSGRGRNTEAFF. In DNA, the CDR3 is TGTGCCAGCAGTGGGAGGGGGCGGAACACTGAAGCTTTCTTT.

As to this clone: Additional DNA sequences in this sample encode the identical CDR3. The V gene is TRBV5-1, the J gene TRBJ1-3; no reliable D call. Trimming shortened V by 1 base and J by 0 bases, and 5 bases separated the two germline ends. The CDR3 extends over 14 amino acids. Germline loops: CDR1 SGHRS, CDR2 YFSETQ. This chain's CDR3 is CASSLSFSGNTIYF. CDR3 sequence (DNA): TGCGCCAGCAGCTTGTCTTTCTCTGGAAACACCATATATTTT.

V gene TRBV5-1 combines with J gene TRBJ2-3; D remains ambiguous. The CDR3 extends over 13 amino acids. The V gene's germline CDR1 is SGHRS and CDR2 YFSETQ. V shed 5 bases and J shed 1 base, with 8 bases lying between them. The CDR3 is CASSTRGTDTQYF. CDR3 DNA sequence: TGCGCCAGCAGTACCCGGGGCACAGATACGCAGTATTTT.

V gene TRBV19 combines with J gene TRBJ1-4; 9 positions match TRBD1. Trimming removed 3 bases from V and 7 bases from J; junction bases left unmatched: 3. The CDR3 totals 14 residues. Germline loops: CDR1 LNHDA, CDR2 SQIVND (reference sequence). CDR3 coding DNA: TGTGCCAGTAGTATTATGACAGGGGGTGAAAAACTGTTTTTT. It encodes CASSIMTGGEKLFF.

The rearrangement joins TRBV2 to TRBJ2-7; possibly TRBD1 or TRBD2 for D (6 bases each). V was clipped by 1 base and J by 2 bases, with 12 bases between them. The CDR3 length is 15 residues. CDR1 and CDR2 from the germline V gene are SNHLY and FYNNEI. The CDR3 here is CASSEGPGGTYEQYF. The DNA for the CDR3 is TGTGCCAGCAGTGAAGGTCCCGGGGGCACCTACGAGCAGTACTTC.

This clone was picked up one time. The V call is TRBV29-1, the J call TRBJ1-1; no reliable D call. CDR1 is SQVTM and CDR2 is ANQGSEA in the germline V gene. The CDR3 totals 12 residues. With 1 base removed from V and 2 bases from J, the gap between germline ends came to 5 bases. In DNA form, the CDR3 reads TGCAGCGTTGAAGGAACCAACACTGAAGCTTTCTTT. It translates to CSVEGTNTEAFF.

The CDR3 DNA sequence: TGTGCCACCAGCAGAGTACGGATATTGACACGGATTTTCCAAGAGACCCAGTACTTC. This gives the protein CATSRVRILTRIFQETQYF. The V call is TRBV15, the J call TRBJ2-5; D ambiguous. Trimming stripped 1 base from V and 1 base from J, with 22 bases between. Per the germline V gene, CDR1 is LNHNV and CDR2 is YYDKDF (reference sequence). The CDR3 is 19 amino acids.

The chain joins TRBV5-1 to TRBJ2-3; D unclear. The V and J ends lost 0 bases and 2 bases respectively, with 13 bases between them. There are 16 residues in the CDR3. The germline gives CDR1 SGHRS, CDR2 YFSETQ. For the CDR3, the DNA is TGCGCCAGCAGCTTGGCTGGGAACCCAAACACAGATACGCAGTATTTT. Translated, it gives CASSLAGNPNTDTQYF.

J is TRBJ2-1 and V is TRBV9; D ambiguous. The germline V gene encodes CDR1 SGDLS and CDR2 YYNGEE. This CDR3 is 16 amino acids long. Trimming removed 6 bases at V and 6 bases at J, with 22 bases between. The CDR3 bases are TGTGCCAGCACATCACGGGCGGCCCTCTTGGGCAATGAGCAGTTCTTC. Translated: CASTSRAALLGNEQFF.

As regards this clone: Distinct nucleotide sequences in the sample also encode this CDR3. The J gene is TRBJ1-3, the V gene TRBV5-1, with a tentative D call TRBD1 (5 bases). Germline CDR1 reads SGHRS; CDR2 reads YFSETQ. Trimming removed 2 bases at V and 1 base at J, with 7 bases between. The length of the CDR3 is 14 residues. The CDR3 sequence is CASSLGVSGNTIYF. The CDR3 DNA reads as TGCGCCAGCAGCTTAGGGGTATCTGGAAACACCATATATTTT. The full variable domain, with the rest looked up from reference TRBV5-1 and TRBJ1-3, is KAGVTQTPRYLIKTRGQQVTLSCSPISGHRSVSWYQQTPGQGLQFLFEYFSETQRNKGNFPGRFSGRQFSNSRSEMNVSTLELGDSALYLCASSLGVSGNTIYFGEGSWLTVV.

Concerning this clone itself: Other DNA sequences from this sample encode an identical CDR3 as well. V is TRBV14 and J is TRBJ2-3; D not resolved. Germline V lookup: CDR1 SGHDN, CDR2 FVKESK. The CDR3 runs 11 residues. The V and J ends lost 1 base and 6 bases respectively, with 2 bases between them. In DNA form, the CDR3 reads TGTGCCAGCAGCCAAGCGGATACGCAGTATTTT. Translating it yields CASSQADTQYF.

The gene calls are TRBV5-1 and TRBJ2-7; TRBD2 aligns across 10 bases. With 0 bases clipped from V and 2 bases from J, the junction kept 2 bases outside the gene matches. The CDR3 covers 15 residues. Germline-derived CDR1 and CDR2 are SGHRS and YFSETQ. This CDR3 reads CASSLELAGPYEQYF. CDR3 sequence (DNA): TGCGCCAGCAGCTTGGAACTAGCGGGGCCCTACGAGCAGTACTTC.

V is TRBV7-9 and J is TRBJ2-3, with a tentative D call TRBD2 (5 bases). There are 14 residues in the CDR3. The V gene's germline CDR1 is SEHNR and CDR2 FQNEAQ (reference sequence). Trimming cost V 2 bases and J 2 bases, with 8 bases left between them. In DNA, the CDR3 is TGTGCCAGCAGCTTAACCCGGGACACAGATACGCAGTATTTT. Its protein product is CASSLTRDTDTQYF.

The CDR3 nucleotides read TGTGCCAGCAGTTTAGCCGGACAGGGGGCATACGAGCAGTACTTC. Translated, it gives CASSLAGQGAYEQYF. The chain is built from TRBV28 and TRBJ2-7; 11 bases are a match to TRBD1. With 2 bases clipped from V and 4 bases from J, the junction kept 4 bases outside the gene matches. This CDR3 spans 15 amino acids. Germline-derived CDR1 and CDR2 are MDHEN and SYDVKM.

V usage is TRBV7-3 and J usage is TRBJ1-1; D possibly corresponds to TRBD1 (6 bases). CDR1 is SGHTA and CDR2 is FQGTGA in the germline V gene. CDR3 length equals 14 residues. The ends were cut back, 5 bases at V and 0 bases at J, with 10 bases in the middle. The CDR3 region is CASSMGQLNTEAFF. The CDR3 DNA reads as TGTGCCAGCAGCATGGGACAACTGAACACTGAAGCTTTCTTT.

The V and J genes are TRBV5-1 and TRBJ2-5; 14 bases are a match to TRBD2. The V and J ends lost 2 bases and 5 bases, in that order; junction bases with no gene match: 5. The CDR3 has 16 amino acids. The V gene's germline CDR1 is SGHRS and CDR2 YFSETQ. CDR3 DNA sequence: TGCGCCAGCAGCTTCGGACTAGCGGGGGGCCTCGAGACCCAGTACTTC. Protein product: CASSFGLAGGLETQYF.

The chain is built from TRBV9 and TRBJ2-3; 8 nucleotides line up with TRBD1. The CDR3 is made up of 15 amino acids. V dropped 1 base and J dropped 5; count of bases not matched to a gene: 6. Germline CDR1 SGDLS, CDR2 YYNGEE. CDR3 in DNA: TGTGCCAGCAGCGTAATAGGACAGGGCCAAGATACGCAGTATTTT. Its translation: CASSVIGQGQDTQYF.

The sample holds a few counts of this clone. The chain combines TRBV11-3 with TRBJ2-5; perhaps TRBD2 as D (6 bases). This CDR3 has 15 amino acids. The V end was cut by 4 bases, the J end by 2 bases, with 14 bases between. Looked up from germline, CDR1 is SGHNT and CDR2 is YENEEA. The CDR3 reads CASSSYESGQETQYF. CDR3 nucleotide sequence: TGTGCCAGCAGCTCATATGAAAGCGGGCAAGAGACCCAGTACTTC.

This chain joins TRBV2 and TRBJ2-7; 12 positions agree with TRBD2. The CDR3 is made up of 14 amino acids. The J segment lost 3 bases and the V segment lost 7 bases, leaving 4 bases of the junction unmatched. Germline CDR1 is SNHLY and CDR2 is FYNNEI. DNA of the CDR3: TGTGCCAGCACTACTAGCGGGGGGAACTACGAGCAGTACTTC. It yields the protein CASTTSGGNYEQYF.

V usage is TRBV6-5 and J usage is TRBJ2-7; TRBD1 aligns across 7 bases. This CDR3 contains 15 residues. Per the germline V gene, CDR1 is MNHEY and CDR2 is SVGAGI. With V trimmed by 5 bases and J by 2 bases, 9 bases remained unmatched. The CDR3 bases are TGTGCCAGCAGTCCTGGGGACAGAAAAACCTACGAGCAGTACTTC. It yields the protein CASSPGDRKTYEQYF.

This chain links TRBV7-9 with TRBJ2-3, with no clear D. Deletions cut 5 bases from V and 4 bases from J, with 10 bases between. The CDR3 is made up of 13 amino acids. CDR1 is SEHNR, CDR2 FQNEAQ, per germline (reference sequence). The CDR3 sequence is CASSLIMADTQYF. In DNA form, the CDR3 reads TGTGCCAGCAGCCTCATTATGGCAGATACGCAGTATTTT. Full variable domain (rest looked up from reference TRBV7-9 and TRBJ2-3): DTGVSQNPRHKITKRGQNVTFRCDPISEHNRLYWYRQTLGQGPEFLTYFQNEAQLEKSRLLSDRFSAERPKGSFSTLEIQRTEQGDSAMYLCASSLIMADTQYFGPGTRLTVL.

This clone was seen more than once but under ten times. The chain joins TRBV7-9 to TRBJ2-5; no firm D call. The CDR3 is 14 residues long. The V end lost 5 bases, the J end lost 3 bases, and 13 bases lay between the germline ends. Germline CDR1 and CDR2: SEHNR and FQNEAQ (reference sequence). CDR3 residues: CASSPRSGEETQYF. DNA of the CDR3: TGTGCCAGCAGCCCCAGAAGTGGGGAAGAGACCCAGTACTTC.

This chain connects TRBV6-5 to TRBJ1-5; D is perhaps TRBD1 (6 bases). Trimming shortened V by 4 bases and J by 8 bases, and 12 bases separated the two germline ends. The CDR3 has 13 residues. The V gene's germline CDR1 is MNHEY and CDR2 SVGAGI. DNA of the CDR3: TGTGCCAGCAGTTCGACCTGGACAGAGCCCCAGCATTTT. This encodes CASSSTWTEPQHF.

This clone was recorded only once. CDR3: CASSLIHQFYEQYF. CDR3 nucleotides: TGCGCCAGCAGCTTGATTCACCAGTTCTACGAGCAGTACTTC. The chain links TRBV5-1 to TRBJ2-7; D gene ambiguous. CDR3 length: 14 residues. The ends were cut back, 1 base at V and 3 bases at J, with 11 bases in the middle. CDR1 is SGHRS and CDR2 is YFSETQ in the germline V gene.